This entry lists 5 T cell receptor beta chains sequenced from one sample in a study of Ad26.COV2.S vaccination and SARS-CoV-2 variants (dated by TCRdb to 2020 to 2022). The method behind the library was the immunoSEQ multiplex PCR assay. TCRdb re-hosts the immuneACCESS table, in-frame sequences only. Its copies lack some clones; in the studies checked, an unresolved V gene accounts for under half of them, and the cause for the rest is not known. In this sample the table shows about 460,000 clones, roughly nine tenths of which occur a single time. About 1.5% of the sample goes to the ten largest clones. The treatment or condition label, read with the paper, signifies: approximately 18 received Ad26.COV2.S at low or high dose, single or two shots; roughly five received placebo; per-sample allocation not given. For vaccine and placebo recipients, repertoires were sequenced using samples collected on day 63 after the first injection.

Sequences were derived from peripheral blood, sampled in a trial of Ad26.COV2.S vaccine versus placebo. Receptors were obtained from a person between 18 and 65 years old who received the Ad26.COV2.S COVID-19 vaccine or a placebo.

The chain employs TRBV5-1 and TRBJ2-3; D remains unclear. The CDR3 has 15 amino acids. Trimming removed 0 bases at V and 0 bases at J, with 8 bases between. From germline, CDR1 is SGHRS and CDR2 YFSETQ. The CDR3 here is CASSLVTGSTDTQYF. CDR3 in DNA: TGCGCCAGCAGCTTGGTCACGGGTAGCACAGATACGCAGTATTTT.

This chain joins TRBV27 and TRBJ1-2; D not certain. The CDR3 covers 15 residues. V dropped 5 bases and J dropped 5 bases, with 18 bases sitting between them. Germline V gene data show CDR1 as MNHEY and CDR2 as SMNVEV (reference sequence). The CDR3 loop reads CASSRTPQGPYGYTF. The CDR3 nucleotides read TGTGCCAGCAGTCGGACGCCCCAAGGGCCTTATGGCTACACCTTC.

The rearrangement uses TRBV10-3 and TRBJ2-3; perhaps TRBD2 as D (7 bases). The CDR3 spans 14 residues. CDR1 and CDR2 from the germline V gene are ENHRY and SYGVKD. Trimming removed 11 bases from V and 0 bases from J, with 15 bases in between. As DNA, the CDR3 is TGTGCCCTGGGGGCTAGCGGCAGCACAGATACGCAGTATTTT. This sequence encodes CALGASGSTDTQYF.

J is TRBJ2-3 and V is TRBV19, with D unclear. Trimming took 2 bases from V and 9 from J, leaving 6 bases between them. The CDR3 length is 11 residues. Germline CDR1 is LNHDA and CDR2 is SQIVND (reference sequence). The CDR3: CASSISMTQYF. Written as DNA, the CDR3 is TGTGCCAGTAGTATAAGTATGACGCAGTATTTT.

A few counts support this clone. The same CDR3 arises from other DNA sequences in this sample as well. This chain connects TRBV18 to TRBJ2-5; D unclear. Between the trimmed V and J ends, which lost 1 base and 3 bases, there was a span of 0 bases. The CDR3 runs 11 residues. CDR1 KGHSH and CDR2 LQKENI come from the germline V gene. The CDR3 DNA is TGTGCCAGCTCACCACAAGAGACCCAGTACTTC. Protein product: CASSPQETQYF.